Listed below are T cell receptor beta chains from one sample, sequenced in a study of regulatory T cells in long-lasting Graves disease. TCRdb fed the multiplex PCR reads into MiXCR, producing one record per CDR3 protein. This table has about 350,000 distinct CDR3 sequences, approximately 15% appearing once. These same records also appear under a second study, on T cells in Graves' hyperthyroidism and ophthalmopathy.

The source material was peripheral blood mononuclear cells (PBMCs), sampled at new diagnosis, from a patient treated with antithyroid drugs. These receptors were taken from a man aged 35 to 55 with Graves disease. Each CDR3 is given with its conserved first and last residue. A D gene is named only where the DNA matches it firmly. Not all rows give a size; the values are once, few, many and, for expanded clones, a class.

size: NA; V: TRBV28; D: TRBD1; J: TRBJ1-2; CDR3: CASSGTGGNYGYTF; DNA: TGTGCCAGCAGCGGGACAGGGGGCAACTATGGCTACACCTTC
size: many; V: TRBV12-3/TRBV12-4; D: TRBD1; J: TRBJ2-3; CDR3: CASSSWDREADTQYF; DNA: TGTGCCAGCAGTTCATGGGACAGGGAGGCAGATACGCAGTATTTT
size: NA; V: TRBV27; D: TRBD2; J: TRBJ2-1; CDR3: CASTIRLAGGQDNEQFF; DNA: TGTGCCAGCACGATCAGACTAGCGGGGGGGCAGGACAATGAGCAGTTCTTC
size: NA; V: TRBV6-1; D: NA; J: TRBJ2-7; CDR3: CASEAGYEQYF; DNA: TGTGCCAGCGAGGCAGGGTACGAGCAGTACTTC
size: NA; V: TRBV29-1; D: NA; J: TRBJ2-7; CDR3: CSVAEAYEQYF; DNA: TGCAGCGTTGCTGAGGCCTACGAGCAGTACTTC
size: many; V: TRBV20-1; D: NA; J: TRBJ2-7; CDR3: CSASRGRVYEQYF; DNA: TGCAGTGCTAGCCGGGGCAGGGTCTACGAGCAGTACTTC
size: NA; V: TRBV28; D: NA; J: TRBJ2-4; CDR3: CASRKTADIQYF; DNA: TGTGCCAGCAGAAAGACAGCGGACATTCAGTACTTC
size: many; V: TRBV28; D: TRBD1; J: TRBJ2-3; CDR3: CASSFLGTGTDTQYF; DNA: TGTGCCAGCAGTTTCTTGGGGACAGGCACAGATACGCAGTATTTT
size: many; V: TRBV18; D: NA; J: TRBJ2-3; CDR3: CASSPLSSTDTQYF; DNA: TGTGCCAGCTCACCACTTAGCAGCACAGATACGCAGTATTTT
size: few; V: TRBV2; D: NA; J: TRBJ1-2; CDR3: CASSASRALGGYGYTF; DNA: TGTGCCAGCAGTGCTTCCCGGGCCCTGGGGGGCTATGGCTACACCTTC
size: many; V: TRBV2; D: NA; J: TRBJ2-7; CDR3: CASGEHPLSYEQYF; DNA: TGTGCCAGCGGGGAGCATCCACTCTCCTACGAGCAGTACTTC
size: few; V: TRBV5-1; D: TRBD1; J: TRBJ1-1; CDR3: CASSLDRGETEAFF; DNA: TGCGCCAGCAGCTTGGACAGGGGCGAGACTGAAGCTTTCTTT
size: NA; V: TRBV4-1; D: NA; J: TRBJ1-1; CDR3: CASSRRPGGERAFF; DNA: TGCGCCAGCAGCCGCAGACCGGGGGGAGAGCGAGCTTTCTTT
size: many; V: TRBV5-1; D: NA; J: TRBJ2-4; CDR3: CASSLVVPSGKNIQYF; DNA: TGCGCCAGCAGCTTGGTTGTCCCCTCCGGCAAAAACATTCAGTACTTC
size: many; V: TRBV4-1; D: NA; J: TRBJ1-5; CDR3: CASSQDSRSSNQPQHF; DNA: TGCGCCAGCAGCCAAGACAGCCGATCTAGCAATCAGCCCCAGCATTTT
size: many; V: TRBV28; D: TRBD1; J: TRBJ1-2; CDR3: CASWVTGQGDGYTF; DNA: TGTGCCAGCTGGGTTACGGGACAGGGTGATGGCTACACCTTC
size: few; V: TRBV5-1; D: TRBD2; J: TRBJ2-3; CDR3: CASSSQRGGQDTQYF; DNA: TGCGCCAGCAGCTCCCAGCGGGGGGGCCAGGATACGCAGTATTTT
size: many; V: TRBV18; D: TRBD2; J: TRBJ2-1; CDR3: CASSPPGLAGPNEQFF; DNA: TGTGCCAGCTCACCACCGGGACTAGCGGGGCCCAATGAGCAGTTCTTC
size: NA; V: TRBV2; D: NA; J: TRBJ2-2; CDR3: CASSDENTGELFF; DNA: TGTGCCAGCAGTGACGAGAACACCGGGGAGCTGTTTTTT
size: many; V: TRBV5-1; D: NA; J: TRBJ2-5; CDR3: CASSSGQAEETQYF; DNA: TGCGCCAGCAGCTCGGGGCAGGCAGAAGAGACCCAGTACTTC
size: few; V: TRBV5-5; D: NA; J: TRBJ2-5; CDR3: CASSLGLEDGTQYF; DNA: TGTGCCAGCAGCTTGGGTTTAGAGGATGGGACCCAGTACTTC
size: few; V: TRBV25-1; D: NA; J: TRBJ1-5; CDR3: CASSESGRSSNQPQHF; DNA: TGTGCCAGCAGTGAATCGGGGCGGAGTAGCAATCAGCCCCAGCATTTT
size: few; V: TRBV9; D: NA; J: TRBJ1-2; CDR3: CASSTLKGGRGSYYTF; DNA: TGTGCCAGCAGCACCCTAAAGGGAGGCCGCGGAAGCTACTACACCTTC
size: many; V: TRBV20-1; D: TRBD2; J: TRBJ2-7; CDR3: CSARDPSGAGEQYF; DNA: TGCAGTGCTAGAGATCCCAGCGGGGCTGGTGAGCAGTACTTC
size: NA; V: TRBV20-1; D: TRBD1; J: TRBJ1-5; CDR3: CSAAGQGDQPQHF; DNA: TGCAGTGCTGCGGGACAGGGGGATCAGCCCCAGCATTTT
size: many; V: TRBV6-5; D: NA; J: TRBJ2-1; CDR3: CASSYRGGPPYNEQFF; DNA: TGTGCCAGCAGTTACAGGGGGGGCCCTCCCTACAATGAGCAGTTCTTC
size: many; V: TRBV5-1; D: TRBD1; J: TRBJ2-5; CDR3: CASSFLTGPETQYF; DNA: TGCGCCAGCAGCTTCTTGACAGGGCCAGAGACCCAGTACTTC
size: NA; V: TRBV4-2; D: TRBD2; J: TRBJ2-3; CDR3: CASSQGSGTSTDTQYF; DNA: TGTGCCAGCAGCCAAGGTAGCGGGACTAGCACAGATACGCAGTATTTT
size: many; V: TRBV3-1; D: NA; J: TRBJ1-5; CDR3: CASSQGEGNQPQHF; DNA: TGTGCCAGCAGCCAAGGGGAGGGGAACCAGCCCCAGCATTTT
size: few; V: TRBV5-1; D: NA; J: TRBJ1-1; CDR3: CASSSMGRTYAFF; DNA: TGCGCCAGCAGCTCGATGGGGCGGACGTATGCTTTCTTT
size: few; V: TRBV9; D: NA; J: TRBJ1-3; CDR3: CASSFGGTGNTIYF; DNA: TGTGCCAGCAGCTTCGGAGGGACTGGAAACACCATATATTTT
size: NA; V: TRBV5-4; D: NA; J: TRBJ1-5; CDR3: CASSLDPGLNQPQHF; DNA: TGTGCCAGCAGCTTGGATCCAGGGCTCAATCAGCCCCAGCATTTT
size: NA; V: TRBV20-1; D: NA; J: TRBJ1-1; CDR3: CSARVGPEAFF; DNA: TGCAGTGCTAGAGTCGGGCCTGAAGCTTTCTTT
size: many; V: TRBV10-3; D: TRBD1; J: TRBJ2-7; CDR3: CAIGDPGTASSYEQYF; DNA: TGTGCCATCGGGGACCCCGGGACAGCCTCATCCTACGAGCAGTACTTC
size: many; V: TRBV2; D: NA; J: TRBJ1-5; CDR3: CASSEALGGSQPQHF; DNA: TGTGCCAGCAGTGAAGCGCTGGGTGGAAGTCAGCCCCAGCATTTT
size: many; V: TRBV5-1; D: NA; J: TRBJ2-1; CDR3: CASSSQAGSGSYNEQFF; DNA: TGCGCCAGCAGCTCGCAGGCAGGGTCAGGGTCCTACAATGAGCAGTTCTTC
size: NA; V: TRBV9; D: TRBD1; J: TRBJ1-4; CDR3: CASSVATGGNEKLFF; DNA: TGTGCCAGCAGCGTAGCCACAGGGGGTAATGAAAAACTGTTTTTT
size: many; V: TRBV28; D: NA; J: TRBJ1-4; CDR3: CASSLVVVSNEKLFF; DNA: TGTGCCAGCAGCTTGGTGGTAGTGTCTAATGAAAAACTGTTTTTT
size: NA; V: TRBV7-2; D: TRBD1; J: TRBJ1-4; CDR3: CASSPRTGPTTNEKLFF; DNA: TGTGCCAGCAGCCCGAGGACAGGACCCACAACTAATGAAAAACTGTTTTTT
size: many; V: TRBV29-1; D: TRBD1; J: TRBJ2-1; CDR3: CSAVDRASYNEQFF; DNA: TGCAGCGCCGTAGACAGGGCCTCCTACAATGAGCAGTTCTTC
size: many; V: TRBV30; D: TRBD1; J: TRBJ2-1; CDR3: CAWIIRDRGFF; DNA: TGTGCCTGGATCATCCGGGACAGGGGGTTCTTC
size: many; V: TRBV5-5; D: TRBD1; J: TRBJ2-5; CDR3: CASSFEWTGWETQYF; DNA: TGTGCCAGCAGCTTCGAGTGGACAGGGTGGGAGACCCAGTACTTC
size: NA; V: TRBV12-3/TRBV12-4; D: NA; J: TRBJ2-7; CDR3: CASSSSDGYYEQYF; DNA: TGTGCCAGCAGTTCCTCAGACGGCTACTACGAGCAGTACTTC
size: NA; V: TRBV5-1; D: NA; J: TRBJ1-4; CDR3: CASSRTPQGGTNEKLFF; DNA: TGCGCCAGCAGCCGAACTCCTCAGGGCGGTACTAATGAAAAACTGTTTTTT
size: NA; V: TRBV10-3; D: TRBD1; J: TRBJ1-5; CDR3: CAISEAGGTPSPQHF; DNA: TGTGCCATCAGTGAGGCAGGGGGAACTCCGTCGCCCCAGCATTTT
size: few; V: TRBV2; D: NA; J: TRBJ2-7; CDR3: CASSEGDITYEQYF; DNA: TGTGCCAGCAGTGAAGGGGACATAACCTACGAGCAGTACTTC
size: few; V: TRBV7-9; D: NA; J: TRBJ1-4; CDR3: CASSLGGYGEKLFF; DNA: TGTGCCAGCAGCTTAGGAGGGTACGGTGAAAAACTGTTTTTT
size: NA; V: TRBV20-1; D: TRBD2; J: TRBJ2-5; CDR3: CSARLANKETQYF; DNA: TGCAGTGCAAGACTAGCGAATAAAGAGACCCAGTACTTC
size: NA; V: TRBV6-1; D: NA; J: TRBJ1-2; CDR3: CASRPSDRLNYGYTF; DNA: TGTGCCAGCAGGCCAAGCGACCGCCTTAACTATGGCTACACCTTC
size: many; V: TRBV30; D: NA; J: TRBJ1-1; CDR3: CAWGLGGGLSNTEAFF; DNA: TGTGCCTGGGGGTTGGGCGGGGGCCTGTCGAACACTGAAGCTTTCTTT
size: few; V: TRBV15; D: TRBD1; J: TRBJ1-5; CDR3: CATSNDRDQPQHF; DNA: TGTGCCACCAGCAACGACAGGGATCAGCCCCAGCATTTT
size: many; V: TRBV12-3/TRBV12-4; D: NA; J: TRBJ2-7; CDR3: CASSLHRGGYEQYF; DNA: TGTGCCAGCAGTTTGCACAGGGGGGGCTACGAGCAGTACTTC
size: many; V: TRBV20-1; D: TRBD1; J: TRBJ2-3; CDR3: CSAGRQGADTQYF; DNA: TGCAGTGCTGGCCGACAGGGAGCAGATACGCAGTATTTT
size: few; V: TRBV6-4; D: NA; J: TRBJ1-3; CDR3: CASFGRTGNTIYF; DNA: TGTGCCAGCTTCGGGAGAACTGGAAACACCATATATTTT
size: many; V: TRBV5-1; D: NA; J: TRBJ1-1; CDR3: CASSPWVNTEAFF; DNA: TGCGCCAGCAGCCCATGGGTGAACACTGAAGCTTTCTTT
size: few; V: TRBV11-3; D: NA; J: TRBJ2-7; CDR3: CASNRDRSYEQYF; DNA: TGTGCCAGCAACAGAGACAGGTCCTACGAGCAGTACTTC
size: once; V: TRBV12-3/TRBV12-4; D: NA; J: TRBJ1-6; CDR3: CASSSNRENSPLHF; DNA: TGTGCCAGCAGTTCAAACAGGGAAAATTCACCCCTCCACTTT
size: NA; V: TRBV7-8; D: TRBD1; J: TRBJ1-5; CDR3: CASSLGQLHQPQHF; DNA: TGTGCCAGCAGCTTGGGACAGCTACATCAGCCCCAGCATTTT
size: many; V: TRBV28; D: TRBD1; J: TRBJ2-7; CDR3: CASYGQGFRGYEQYF; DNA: TGTGCCAGTTACGGACAGGGTTTCAGGGGCTACGAGCAGTACTTC